The sequence of this T cell receptor (beta chain) was determined in a study of blood T cell repertoires in COVID-19. The sample holds a few counts of this clone. Only in-frame clones appear in the TCRdb table, and some are missing; sequencing was by immunoSEQ multiplex PCR. The sample carries about 76,000 clones, roughly 79% recorded once. The V and J ends lost 0 bases and 2 bases respectively, with 18 bases between them. Germline-derived CDR1 and CDR2 are SGDLS and YYNGEE. The CDR3 consists of 18 residues. The chain joins TRBV9 to TRBJ2-1; D perhaps matches TRBD2 (5 bases). Material for sequencing was peripheral blood. The receptor was derived from a man in his 70s with acute or convalescent COVID-19. The CDR3 DNA sequence: TGTGCCAGCAGCGTAGCTACCGGGCGGGTCATTACCTACAATGAGCAGTTCTTC. Its protein product is CASSVATGRVITYNEQFF.